The T cell receptor beta chain under discussion was sequenced for a study of control samples from healthy donors and cancer patients. Germline assignment: CDR1 MNHEY and CDR2 SMNVEV (reference sequence). The ends were cut back, 3 bases at V and 6 bases at J, with 13 bases in the middle. CDR3 length equals 14 residues. Clones were read by immunoSEQ multiplex PCR, and TCRdb kept only the in-frame ones, dropping some. The sample includes under 200,000 clones, approximately 94% seen only once; the top ten take 14%. This chain connects TRBV27 to TRBJ2-3; D is perhaps TRBD1 or TRBD2 (5 bases each). This TCR was recovered from a man in his 60s with colorectal cancer. The sequenced material came from PBMCs. CDR3 region: CASSFGTAPDTQYF. CDR3 DNA sequence: TGTGCCAGCAGTTTCGGGACCGCTCCGGATACGCAGTATTTT.